This entry concerns a single TCR beta chain. The table lists this clone with a few counts. Its antigen remains undetermined. Nothing much larger sits one base from this clone, and base qualities are not available. The immunoSEQ Assay, a bias-controlled multiplex PCR, was used to amplify TCRbeta CDR3 regions from genomic DNA. Processing in the source paper ran as follows. The number of nucleated cells in each sample was estimated from the amplification of reference gene primers within the assay. Sequence reads were collapsed and filtered to measure the absolute abundance of every unique TCRbeta CDR3 rearrangement. Productive Simpson clonality was computed per sample as the square root of Simpson's diversity index over productive rearrangements. The immuneACCESS repertoire file appears here via TCRdb, limited to in-frame rearrangements. These files lack a portion of the clones; in checked studies, under half of the deficit traces to unresolved V genes, and the cause of the others is not known. V and J calls and clone size are as listed in that table; D and trimming were resolved from the DNA. The sample table records more than 110,000 clones; about 80% of these occur just once. In total, the top ten clones hold 5.5% to 8% of the sample.

Each collaborating institution followed its own protocols to collect whole blood in K2EDTA tubes. For TCRbeta analysis, collaborator samples were shipped as frozen whole blood, as isolated PBMCs, or as DNA extracted from either sample type. This record belongs to a study of blood T cell repertoires in COVID-19 (dated by TCRdb to the early 2020s). Looking at the study overall: Samples from collaborators originated in the United States, Italy and Spain and spanned both the acute and convalescent phases of COVID-19. The prospective study material was composed of cDNA or gDNA derived from T cells, B-cell-depleted T cells, or PBMCs. Deeply sampled blood TCRbeta repertoires from subjects exposed to, actively infected with, or recovered from COVID-19 were included in the dataset. The repertoires were released in a freely available public database intended as a resource for research on the immune response to SARS-CoV-2. Samples came from the ongoing ImmuneRACE study (first 160 participants) plus 1,254 subjects from 6 global collaborators. A de-identified subject ID, COVID-19 status, age in years and sex were almost always included in the sample metadata. HLA class I and class II types, where available, came from metadata supplied by the sample provider rather than from assay-based typing.

The CDR3 sequence holds 15 residues, the cysteine and phenylalanine included. The read is trimmed to its CDR3 DNA, 45 bases read in frame from base 1. According to the germline V gene, CDR1 reads MNHEY and CDR2 reads SVGEGT. V ends up 5 bases short and J 6 bases short, with an unmatched junction base count of 9. The investigation overall reported the following: The quantity of clinical and demographic metadata differed by source and by participant and was supplied without curation.

The sequence derives from a human donor in a cohort sampled during active COVID-19. Here the chain combines TRBV6-2 or TRBV6-3 and TRBJ1-2, with 10 middle bases fitting TRBD1. Sequencing was performed on peripheral blood. This receptor carries the CDR3 CASSNRQGATDGYTF. The DNA is TGTGCCAGCAGTAATCGACAGGGGGCAACAGATGGCTACACCTTC.